The 21 T cell receptor beta chains listed next were all sequenced from one sample in a study of Tregs in tolerant kidney transplant recipients. Clones were read by immunoSEQ multiplex PCR, and TCRdb kept only the in-frame ones, dropping some. Here the sample table reports about 14,000 clones. Mixed chimerism was transient after nonmyeloablative marrow transplants from related graft donors. The input for sequencing was CD8+ T cells from blood (PBMCs), taken 6 months after the transplant. These receptors all come from a human patient who received a combined kidney and bone marrow transplant. Some T cells may be transferred from the graft donor.

Points on this clone: The CDR3 extends 3 residues past the end of the read, so its final part is completed from the germline J gene. V gene TRBV13 combines with J gene TRBJ2-7; tentatively, D is TRBD1 (5 bases). CDR1 and CDR2 from the germline V gene are PRHDT and FYEKMQ (reference sequence). The length of the CDR3 is 15 residues. V was trimmed by 2 bases and J by 3 bases, leaving 14 bases between them. The sequenced part of the CDR3 DNA is TGTGCCAGCAGCTTAAGGGGCCTCTACTACTACGAG. Its protein product is CASSLRGLYYYE. The full-length CDR3 reads as CASSLRGLYYYEQYF.

In the case of this clone: The read is 3 residues too short to cover the CDR3 end, so that end is filled in from the germline J gene. The V gene is TRBV6-1, the J gene TRBJ1-2, with TRBD1 identical over 11 bases. With 4 bases clipped from V and 7 bases from J, the junction kept 11 bases outside the gene matches. The germline V gene has CDR1 MNHNS and CDR2 SASEGT. The CDR3 extends over 16 amino acids. The CDR3 sequence: CASSGEDRGLSSGYTF. Incomplete CDR3 DNA: TGTGCCAGCAGTGGGGAGGACAGGGGGCTATCGAGTGGC.

In the case of this clone: The read ends 3 residues early relative to the CDR3; the germline J gene fills the gap. The chain carries TRBV28 and TRBJ2-5, with a possible D match to TRBD1 (7 bases). V shed 6 bases and J shed 5 bases, with 19 bases lying between them. This CDR3 is built from 15 residues. CDR1 and CDR2 from the germline V gene are MDHEN and SYDVKM. The CDR3 loop is CASRPLRGEKETQYF. Incomplete CDR3 DNA: TGTGCCAGCAGACCTCTCAGGGGGGAAAAGGAGACC.

Comments on this clone: Read data end 3 residues before the CDR3 end; the end is taken from the germline J gene. The rearrangement joins TRBV7-6 to TRBJ2-2; 8 bases line up with TRBD2. With V trimmed by 0 bases and J by 5 bases, 8 bases remained unmatched. CDR3 length: 17 residues. The germline V gene encodes CDR1 SGHVS and CDR2 FNYEAQ. CDR3 region: CASSLALGGARTGELFF. The covered CDR3 bases are TGTGCCAGCAGCTTAGCACTCGGGGGGGCGAGAACCGGGGAG.

A word on this clone: The read falls 3 residues short of the CDR3 end, and the missing part is taken from the germline J gene. J is TRBJ1-1 and V is TRBV29-1; tentatively, D is TRBD1 (6 bases). This CDR3 comprises 14 residues. V lost 1 base and J lost 3, with 12 bases in between. CDR1 is SQVTM, CDR2 ANQGSEA, per germline. The chain's CDR3 is CSVEVRDTHTEAFF. The CDR3 DNA, read in part, is TGCAGCGTTGAAGTGCGGGACACTCACACTGAA.

To note about this clone: The read terminates 3 residues ahead of where the CDR3 ends, so the germline J gene completes it. The chain combines TRBV29-1 with TRBJ1-6, with D perhaps matching TRBD1 (5 bases). The CDR3 has 11 amino acids. Germline assignment: CDR1 SQVTM and CDR2 ANQGSEA. CDR3 DNA, as far as it was read: TGCAGCGTTAACTCAGGGCCCTCC. Protein: CSVNSGPS. From start to end, the CDR3 is CSVNSGPSLHF.

Its frequency marks this clone as medium-sized. The CDR3 goes on 3 residues after the read ends, and that part is filled in from the germline J gene. The chain employs TRBV19 and TRBJ1-5; the D gene is possibly TRBD1 (6 bases). The CDR3 runs to 17 residues. V gave up 3 bases and J gave up 0 bases, with 15 bases separating them. The germline CDR1 and CDR2 sequences are LNHDA and SQIVND (reference sequence). CDR3 sequence: CASSIFPQGNSNQPQHF. The sequenced part of the CDR3 DNA is TGTGCCAGTAGTATTTTCCCACAGGGTAATAGCAATCAGCCC.

Concerning this clone itself: Sequencing ends 3 residues short of the CDR3 end; the germline J gene provides the rest. This rearrangement joins TRBV7-9 to TRBJ2-1; D ambiguous. V shed 5 bases and J shed 6 bases, with 11 bases lying between them. Per germline, CDR1 SEHNR and CDR2 FQNEAQ (reference sequence). The CDR3 is made up of 13 amino acids. CDR3 DNA (partial): TGTGCCAGCAGCCCCAGGCTCCTCAATGAG. Translated: CASSPRLLNE. The whole CDR3 region reads CASSPRLLNEQFF.

CDR3 DNA (partial): TGTGCCAGCAGTTTCGCCGGGACAGGGAATCAGCCC. Its translation: CASSFAGTGNQP. The full CDR3 is CASSFAGTGNQPQHF. The chain employs TRBV6-2 or TRBV6-3 and TRBJ1-5; 9 positions agree with TRBD1. The sequence runs out 3 residues before the end of the CDR3; the remainder is reconstructed from the germline J gene. Germline V gene lookup returns CDR1 MNHEY and CDR2 SVGEGT. The CDR3 has 15 amino acids. With 4 bases clipped from V and 4 bases from J, the junction kept 5 bases outside the gene matches.

CDR3 in amino acids: CASSWIASGSPTGELFF. The sequenced CDR3 bases are TGCGCCAGCAGCTGGATAGCTAGCGGGAGTCCCACCGGGGAG. The chain uses TRBV5-1 and TRBJ2-2, with 10 nucleotides matching TRBD2. The CDR3 end is not reached by the read, which stops 3 residues before it; the germline J gene fills it in. V dropped 3 bases and J dropped 4; count of bases not matched to a gene: 9. The CDR3 is 17 residues long. Per the germline V gene, CDR1 is SGHRS and CDR2 is YFSETQ.

Worth noting for this clone: The read comes to an end 3 residues before the CDR3 does, leaving the germline J gene to fill in the end. The chain has TRBV19 and TRBJ2-2; 8 bases agree with TRBD2. The junction had 11 bases not matched to a gene; V was cut back by 5 bases and J by 6 bases. There are 16 residues in the CDR3. CDR1 and CDR2 from the germline V gene are LNHDA and SQIVND (reference sequence). The covered CDR3 bases are TGTGCCAGTAGTCCATGGGGAAGCGGGAGTGCCGGGGAG. It is translated as CASSPWGSGSAGE. From start to end, the CDR3 is CASSPWGSGSAGELFF.

Remarks on this clone: Read sequence stops 3 residues before the CDR3 end, and the germline J gene provides the missing end. V usage is TRBV20-1 and J usage is TRBJ1-1; no firm D call. CDR1 is DFQATT, CDR2 SNEGSKA, per germline (reference sequence). The CDR3 totals 11 residues. V dropped 5 bases and J dropped 7 bases, with 11 bases sitting between them. The CDR3 DNA, read in part, is TGCAGTGCTCCCACCATCTATGAA. Translated, it gives CSAPTIYE. The whole CDR3 sequence is CSAPTIYEAFF.

Comment on this clone: The observed sequence ends 3 residues before the CDR3 terminus, with the missing tail filled in from the germline J gene. V usage is TRBV19 and J usage is TRBJ1-6, with D maybe TRBD1 (6 bases). Trimming pared 6 bases from V and 0 bases from J, leaving 9 bases between. CDR1 and CDR2 (germline): LNHDA, SQIVND (reference sequence). CDR3 length equals 15 residues. The CDR3: CASRSDSSYNSPLHF. The covered CDR3 bases are TGTGCCAGTAGATCGGACAGCTCCTATAATTCACCC.

Details on this clone: The read halts 3 residues ahead of the CDR3 end, with the missing end drawn from the germline J gene. This sequence joins TRBV2 and TRBJ2-3; D is uncertain. The CDR3 has 13 amino acids. The germline CDR1 and CDR2 sequences are SNHLY and FYNNEI. CDR3 DNA (partial): TGTGCCAGCCTCTTCCCGGAAAGCGAGACG. Translated: CASLFPESET. The CDR3 reads in full as CASLFPESETQYF.

The sequenced part of the CDR3 DNA is TGTGCCAGCAGCCCCGCCGGTAGTACTACTAATGAAAAG. It encodes CASSPAGSTTNEK. From start to end, the CDR3 is CASSPAGSTTNEKLFF. The J gene is TRBJ2-2, the V gene TRBV13; D is ambiguous. The read finishes 3 residues shy of the CDR3 end, and the germline J gene is used to complete it. The CDR3 is 16 amino acids. Germline loops: CDR1 PRHDT, CDR2 FYEKMQ (reference sequence).

On this clone: The read finishes 3 residues shy of the CDR3 end, and the germline J gene is used to complete it. The chain recombines TRBV7-2 with TRBJ2-7; tentatively, D is TRBD2 (6 bases). V dropped 7 bases and J dropped 0 bases, with 13 bases sitting between them. Germline CDR1 reads SGHTA; CDR2 reads FQGNSA. The CDR3 totals 14 residues. The part of the CDR3 DNA that was read is TGTGCCAGCAATCAGCGGGCTGGCTCCTACGAG. Translated, it gives CASNQRAGSYE. The complete CDR3 protein is CASNQRAGSYEQYF.

With respect to this clone: Coverage ceases 3 residues before the CDR3 finishes, and the germline J gene fills in the end. The chain carries TRBV7-2 and TRBJ2-7; D ambiguous. Trimming removed 5 bases from V and 3 bases from J, with 5 bases in between. The V gene's germline CDR1 is SGHTA and CDR2 FQGNSA. This CDR3 has 11 amino acids. Incomplete CDR3 DNA: TGTGCCAGCAGCGTCGGCTACGAG. Translation: CASSVGYE. The full CDR3 protein reads CASSVGYEQYF.

The CDR3 spells CASSPGTRGKETQYF. The CDR3 bases that were read are TGCGCCAGCAGCCCCGGGACAAGGGGCAAAGAGACC. V and J are TRBV5-1 and TRBJ2-5; D possibly corresponds to TRBD1 (6 bases). The CDR3 end falls 3 residues outside the read, so it is completed with the germline J gene. Trimming cost V 4 bases and J 3 bases, with 16 bases left between them. The CDR3 consists of 15 residues. CDR1 and CDR2 from the germline V gene are SGHRS and YFSETQ.

Comment on this clone: The CDR3 end falls 3 residues outside the read, so it is completed with the germline J gene. Other DNA sequences in this sample translate to the same CDR3. The gene calls are TRBV6-1 and TRBJ1-5; D unclear. This CDR3 region has 15 residues. V dropped 6 bases and J dropped 0 bases, with 12 bases sitting between them. CDR1 and CDR2 (germline): MNHNS, SASEGT. CDR3 residues: CASSETRGSNQPQHF. Partial CDR3 DNA: TGTGCCAGCAGCGAAACAAGAGGTAGCAATCAGCCC.

On this clone itself: The sequence runs out 3 residues before the end of the CDR3; the remainder is reconstructed from the germline J gene. V usage is TRBV5-1 and J usage is TRBJ1-5, with TRBD1 as a possible D gene (6 bases). Germline V gene lookup returns CDR1 SGHRS and CDR2 YFSETQ. This CDR3 has 15 residues. V was trimmed by 0 bases and J by 6 bases, leaving 13 bases between them. CDR3 sequence: CASSLVPGATQPQHF. CDR3 DNA (partial): TGCGCCAGCAGCTTGGTGCCAGGGGCCACTCAGCCC.

Regarding this clone: The CDR3 end lies 3 residues beyond the end of the read and is filled in from the germline J gene. The gene calls are TRBV19 and TRBJ2-7; 7 nucleotides line up with TRBD1. J gave up 6 bases and V 3 bases, and 5 bases lay outside the gene matches. This CDR3 region has 13 residues. CDR1 is LNHDA and CDR2 is SQIVND in the germline V gene (reference sequence). The CDR3: CASSMPPGGEQYF. The covered CDR3 bases are TGTGCCAGTAGTATGCCCCCAGGGGGCGAG. The full variable domain, in which reference TRBV19 and TRBJ2-7 provide the parts outside the CDR3, is DGGITQSPKYLFRKEGQNVTLSCEQNLNHDAMYWYRQDPGQGLRLIYYSQIVNDFQKGDIAEGYSVSREKKESFPLTVTSAQKNPTAFYLCASSMPPGGEQYFGPGTRLTVT.